Below are 5 T cell receptor beta chains sequenced from a single sample in a study of blood T cells in healthy people across ages. Using a J-beta primer mix together with a sample-barcoded 5' primer, a second PCR was run for roughly 6 to 12 cycles. TCRdb analysed the 5' RACE reads with MiXCR anew, one entry per CDR3 protein. The sample lists about 510,000 distinct CDR3 sequences, about 26% seen once, with approximately 3.3% in the top ten. The same specimen was also included in a second study, on T cells of mothers and their children.

Sequenced material: blood. These receptors were taken from a boy between 2 and 10 years old in good health.

This clonotype turned up a few times. This chain links TRBV10-3 with TRBJ2-1; tentatively, D is TRBD1 or TRBD2 (5 bases each). The J call may be incorrect, as the DNA end agrees better with TRBJ2-7. Germline CDR1 is ENHRY and CDR2 is SYGVKD. The CDR3 is made up of 12 amino acids. The CDR3 DNA reads as TGTGCCATCAGTCAGGGACCTCGCGAGCAGTACTTC. It yields the protein CAISQGPREQYF.

Points on this clonotype: One junction end disagrees with the germline gene, perhaps due to a read error. The rearrangement links TRBV9 to TRBJ2-5; TRBD1 matches 10 bases. The CDR3 spans 15 residues. The germline CDR1 and CDR2 sequences are SGDLS and YYNGEE. Here the CDR3 reads CASSSRQGAEETQCF. CDR3 sequence (DNA): TGTGCCAGCAGCTCCAGACAGGGGGCGGAAGAGACCCAGTGCTTC.

This clonotype was seen once. V and J are TRBV7-2 and TRBJ1-2; 9 nucleotides align to TRBD1. The V segment lost 5 bases and the J segment 8 bases; nucleotides outside the gene matches: 9. Germline-derived CDR1 and CDR2 are SGHTA and FQGNSA. The CDR3 has 14 residues. CDR3 nucleotides: TGTGCCAGCAGCCCGGGACAGGGCAGAGGGGGCTACACCTTC. It translates to CASSPGQGRGGYTF.

The sample holds a few counts of this clonotype. It may be a read error: a sequence one base away is much more abundant. This rearrangement joins TRBV2 to TRBJ1-1; D remains ambiguous. The CDR3 has 12 amino acids. Germline-derived CDR1 and CDR2 are SNHLY and FYNNEI. CDR3 protein: CASSARKTGAFF. The CDR3 DNA reads as TGTGCCAGCAGTGCGCGTAAGACTGGAGCTTTCTTT.

The J gene is TRBJ2-5, the V gene TRBV12-3 or TRBV12-4; 14 bases map to TRBD2. Gene TRBJ2-1 matches the end of the DNA better, so the J call may be wrong. This CDR3 region has 17 residues. The CDR3 loop reads CASSSSAGLAGVGEQFF. CDR3 sequence (DNA): TGTGCCAGCAGTTCGTCAGCGGGACTAGCGGGAGTGGGGGAGCAGTTCTTC.